The 18 T cell receptor beta chains below all came from one sample that was sequenced in a study of T cell changes during pregnancy in multiple sclerosis. Measured with immunoSEQ multiplex PCR; TCRdb has only the in-frame clones, and not every one. The sample contains some 46,000 clones, about 92% of which appear only once. The specimen sequenced was peripheral blood. The receptors originated from a female donor with multiple sclerosis, enrolled in a pregnancy study.

The chain recombines TRBV5-5 with TRBJ1-2; D remains ambiguous. The V and J ends lost 4 bases and 3 bases respectively, with 16 bases between them. The CDR3 is 15 residues long. Per germline, CDR1 SGHKS and CDR2 YYEKEE (reference sequence). The CDR3 DNA reads as TGTGCCAGCAGCGAAGGACCGACTGATTACTATGGCTACACCTTC. As protein: CASSEGPTDYYGYTF.

This chain joins TRBV5-6 and TRBJ2-1; D uncertain. The CDR3 spans 17 residues. Germline V gene lookup returns CDR1 SGHDT and CDR2 YYEEEE. The germline V and J ends were trimmed by 1 base and 8 bases, with 22 bases remaining between them. DNA for the CDR3: TGTGCCAGCAGCTTGTCGAAGAGGATAACCCTAGGTGATGAGCAGTTCTTC. The encoded protein is CASSLSKRITLGDEQFF.

This chain's CDR3 is CASSLAAGGGGTEAFF. CDR3 nucleotides: TGCGCCAGCAGCTTGGCCGCCGGTGGGGGTGGCACTGAAGCTTTCTTT. The genes are TRBV5-1 and TRBJ1-1, with D maybe TRBD1 (5 bases). Trimming took off 0 bases at V and 4 bases at J, with 16 bases between the two ends. The CDR3 contains 16 residues. CDR1 is SGHRS and CDR2 is YFSETQ in the germline V gene.

The chain joins TRBV5-5 to TRBJ2-1, with TRBD2 identical over 13 bases. Germline assignment: CDR1 SGHKS and CDR2 YYEKEE (reference sequence). V was pared by 4 bases and J by 7 bases, with 11 bases of the junction left unmatched. This CDR3 spans 17 amino acids. CDR3 nucleotides: TGTGCCAGCAGCCCCTGGGGACTAGCGGGATCTTCAAATGAGCAGTTCTTC. Protein sequence: CASSPWGLAGSSNEQFF.

The V call is TRBV5-8, the J call TRBJ1-5; D is unresolved. The V end was cut by 5 bases, the J end by 2 bases, with 23 bases between. This CDR3 contains 18 residues. Germline CDR1 SGHTS, CDR2 YDEGEE. CDR3 amino acids: CASSYLGQSFRGNQPQHF. The DNA for the CDR3 is TGTGCCAGCAGTTATCTCGGGCAAAGTTTTAGGGGCAATCAGCCCCAGCATTTT.

This chain links TRBV29-1 with TRBJ2-1; TRBD1 agrees at 7 bases. The CDR3 covers 14 residues. The V gene's germline CDR1 is SQVTM and CDR2 ANQGSEA. Trimming removed 4 bases from V and 2 bases from J; junction bases left unmatched: 5. The CDR3 DNA reads as TGCAGCGTTGTCGGACAGGAGACCTACAATGAGCAGTTCTTC. Protein: CSVVGQETYNEQFF.

The chain uses TRBV7-8 and TRBJ2-1; 10 bases line up with TRBD2. The CDR3 contains 15 residues. V dropped 5 bases and J dropped 8; count of bases not matched to a gene: 9. Germline lookup yields CDR1 SGHVS and CDR2 FQNEAQ. Here the CDR3 reads CASSLLAGPLDEQFF. For the CDR3, the DNA is TGTGCCAGCAGCCTACTAGCGGGACCTCTGGATGAGCAGTTCTTC.

The chain carries TRBV28 and TRBJ1-5; no definite D call. The CDR3 is 13 amino acids. The V gene lost 8 bases and the J gene lost 7 bases, with 15 bases spanning the gap. Per germline, CDR1 MDHEN and CDR2 SYDVKM. CDR3 coding DNA: TGTGCCAGCTGGGTCGGGGTGAGGCAGCCCCAGCATTTT. Encoded protein: CASWVGVRQPQHF.

This rearrangement joins TRBV10-3 to TRBJ1-5; D might be TRBD1 (6 bases). Per the germline V gene, CDR1 is ENHRY and CDR2 is SYGVKD. The CDR3 contains 13 residues. Trimming removed 6 bases from V and 4 bases from J, with 10 bases in between. DNA of the CDR3: TGTGCCATCAGCCGAACAGGGAATCAGCCCCAGCATTTT. This encodes CAISRTGNQPQHF.

In DNA, the CDR3 is TGTGCCAGCAGCAAACTAGCGACCCACACAGATACGCAGTATTTT. It translates to CASSKLATHTDTQYF. V is TRBV21-1 and J is TRBJ2-3; the table assigns TRBD2, which was not confirmed against the DNA. TRBV21-1 is deemed a pseudogene. The CDR3 is 15 amino acids.

The chain is built from TRBV20-1 and TRBJ1-4; 7 nucleotides line up with TRBD1. Germline CDR1 DFQATT, CDR2 SNEGSKA (reference sequence). There are 11 residues in the CDR3. DNA for the CDR3: TGCAGCGGGACAGCTAATGAAAAACTGTTTTTT. Translation: CSGTANEKLFF.

The CDR3 reads CASSKGDRVNYGYTF. In DNA form, the CDR3 reads TGTGCCAGCAGCAAAGGGGACAGAGTTAACTATGGCTACACCTTC. The gene calls are TRBV21-1 and TRBJ1-2; the table's D call, TRBD1, has no DNA check behind it. TRBV21-1 counts as a pseudogene. CDR3 length: 15 residues.

The chain links TRBV19 to TRBJ1-5, with D possibly being TRBD1 (6 bases). This CDR3 region has 16 residues. V lost 5 bases and J lost 4, with 18 bases in between. Germline CDR1 LNHDA, CDR2 SQIVND (reference sequence). In DNA form, the CDR3 reads TGTGCCAGTAGTGATCACCGGGCCCAGGGGAATCAGCCCCAGCATTTT. Protein: CASSDHRAQGNQPQHF.

The rearrangement joins TRBV7-9 to TRBJ1-3; D may be TRBD1 (5 bases). Between the trimmed V and J ends, which lost 5 bases and 3 bases, there was a span of 14 bases. This CDR3 has 15 amino acids. The V gene's germline CDR1 is SEHNR and CDR2 FQNEAQ (reference sequence). CDR3 in amino acids: CASSQGLLYGNTIYF. CDR3 DNA: TGTGCCAGCAGCCAGGGCCTGTTGTATGGAAACACCATATATTTT.

CDR3 protein: CASSLDYRAGEKLFF. Here the CDR3 DNA reads TGTGCCAGCAGCTTAGATTACAGGGCGGGGGAAAAACTGTTTTTT. The chain combines TRBV11-2 with TRBJ1-4, with D tentatively TRBD1 (6 bases). The germline gives CDR1 SGHAT, CDR2 FQNNGV. This CDR3 contains 15 residues. Trimming removed 0 bases at V and 8 bases at J, with 13 bases between.

The rearrangement links TRBV5-6 to TRBJ1-1, with D unresolved. The CDR3 extends over 11 amino acids. V was shortened by 3 bases and J by 3 bases, with 3 bases between the two germline ends. Germline V lookup: CDR1 SGHDT, CDR2 YYEEEE. The CDR3 loop is CASSYDTEAFF. The CDR3 bases are TGTGCCAGCAGCTACGACACTGAAGCTTTCTTT.

The chain employs TRBV21-1 and TRBJ2-7; the table assigns TRBD2, which was not confirmed against the DNA. TRBV21-1 has pseudogene status. The length of the CDR3 is 9 residues. The CDR3 DNA follows: TGTGCCAGCATCTCGAAACCGGGCTTC. Encoded protein: CASISKPGF.

This clone was observed once. This chain links TRBV6-5 with TRBJ2-1; a possible D gene is TRBD2 (6 bases). The germline CDR1 and CDR2 sequences are MNHEY and SVGAGI. The CDR3 is 12 amino acids. V was cut by 2 bases and J by 9 bases, with 8 bases left in between. The CDR3 nucleotides are TGTGCCAGCAGTTACGGGGGGTTTGAGCAGTTCTTC. It codes for CASSYGGFEQFF.